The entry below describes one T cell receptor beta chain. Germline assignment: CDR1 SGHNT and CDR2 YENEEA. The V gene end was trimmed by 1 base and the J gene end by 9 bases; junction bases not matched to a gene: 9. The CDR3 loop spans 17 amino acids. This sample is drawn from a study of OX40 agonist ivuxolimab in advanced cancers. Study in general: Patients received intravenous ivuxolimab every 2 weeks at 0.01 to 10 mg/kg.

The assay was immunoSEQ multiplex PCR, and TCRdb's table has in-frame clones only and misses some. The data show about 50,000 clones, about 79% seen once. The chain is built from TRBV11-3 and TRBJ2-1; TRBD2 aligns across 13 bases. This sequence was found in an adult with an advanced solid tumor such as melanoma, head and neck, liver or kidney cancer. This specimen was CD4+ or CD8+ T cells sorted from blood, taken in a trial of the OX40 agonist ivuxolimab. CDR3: CASSLGWGTSGIGEQFF. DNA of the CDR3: TGTGCCAGCAGCTTAGGGTGGGGGACTAGCGGGATAGGTGAGCAGTTCTTC.